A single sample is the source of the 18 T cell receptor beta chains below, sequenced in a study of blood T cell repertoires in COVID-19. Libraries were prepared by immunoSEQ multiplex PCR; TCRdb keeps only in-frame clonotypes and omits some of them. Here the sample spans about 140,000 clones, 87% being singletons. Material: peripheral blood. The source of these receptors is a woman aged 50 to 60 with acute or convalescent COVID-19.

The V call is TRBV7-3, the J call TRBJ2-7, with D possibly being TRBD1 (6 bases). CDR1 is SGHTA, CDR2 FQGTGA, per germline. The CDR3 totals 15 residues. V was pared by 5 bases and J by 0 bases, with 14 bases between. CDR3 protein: CASSLGQRSSYEQYF. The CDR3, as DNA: TGTGCCAGCAGCCTCGGACAGCGTAGCTCCTACGAGCAGTACTTC.

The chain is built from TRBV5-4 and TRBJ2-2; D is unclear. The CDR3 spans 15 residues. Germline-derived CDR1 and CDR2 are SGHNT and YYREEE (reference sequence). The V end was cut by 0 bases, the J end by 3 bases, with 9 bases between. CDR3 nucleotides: TGTGCCAGCAGCTTGGGGCTAGGAGACACCGGGGAGCTGTTTTTT. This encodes CASSLGLGDTGELFF.

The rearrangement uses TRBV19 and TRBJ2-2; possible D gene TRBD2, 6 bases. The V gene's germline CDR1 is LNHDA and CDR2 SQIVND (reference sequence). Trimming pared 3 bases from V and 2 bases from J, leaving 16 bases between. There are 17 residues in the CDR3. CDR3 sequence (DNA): TGTGCCAGTAGTATTAGGTCTGGAGGGAGAAACACCGGGGAGCTGTTTTTT. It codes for CASSIRSGGRNTGELFF.

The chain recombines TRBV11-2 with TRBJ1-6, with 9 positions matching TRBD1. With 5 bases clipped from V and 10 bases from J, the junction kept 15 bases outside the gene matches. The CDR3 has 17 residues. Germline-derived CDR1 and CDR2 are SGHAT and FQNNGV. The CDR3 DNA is TGTGCCAGCAGCCTCGGGGTGGGACAGGGATTCGGGTCACCCCTCCACTTT. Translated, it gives CASSLGVGQGFGSPLHF.

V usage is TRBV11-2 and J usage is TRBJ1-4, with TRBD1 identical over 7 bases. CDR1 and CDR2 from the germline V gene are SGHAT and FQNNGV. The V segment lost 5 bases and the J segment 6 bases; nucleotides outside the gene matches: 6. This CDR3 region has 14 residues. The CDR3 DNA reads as TGTGCCAGCAGCCTTACAGGGGTGGATGAAAAACTGTTTTTT. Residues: CASSLTGVDEKLFF.

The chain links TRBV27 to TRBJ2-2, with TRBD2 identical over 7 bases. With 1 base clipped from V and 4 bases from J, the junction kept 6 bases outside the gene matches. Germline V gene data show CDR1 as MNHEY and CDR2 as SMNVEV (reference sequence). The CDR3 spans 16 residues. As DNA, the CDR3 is TGTGCCAGCAGTTTATGGGGCGGGAGCGGCACCGGGGAGCTGTTTTTT. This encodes CASSLWGGSGTGELFF.

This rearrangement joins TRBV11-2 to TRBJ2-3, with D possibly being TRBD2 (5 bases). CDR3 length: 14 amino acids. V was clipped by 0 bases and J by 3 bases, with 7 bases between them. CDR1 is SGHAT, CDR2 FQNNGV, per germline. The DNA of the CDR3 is TGTGCCAGCAGCTTAGATCGAGGGACAGATACGCAGTATTTT. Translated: CASSLDRGTDTQYF.

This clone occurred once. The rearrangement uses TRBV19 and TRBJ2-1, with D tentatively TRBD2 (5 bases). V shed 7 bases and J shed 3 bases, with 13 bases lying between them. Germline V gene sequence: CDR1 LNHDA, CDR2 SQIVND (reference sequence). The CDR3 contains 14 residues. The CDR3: CASNHSGCYNEQFF. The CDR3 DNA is TGTGCCAGTAATCACAGCGGCTGCTACAATGAGCAGTTCTTC.

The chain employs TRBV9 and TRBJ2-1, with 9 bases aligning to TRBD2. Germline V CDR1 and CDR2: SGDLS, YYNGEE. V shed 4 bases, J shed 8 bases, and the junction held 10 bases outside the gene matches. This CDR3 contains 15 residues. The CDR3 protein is CASSLSGTSLDEQFF. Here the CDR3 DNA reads TGTGCCAGCAGCTTATCCGGGACTAGCTTGGATGAGCAGTTCTTC.

CDR3 sequence (DNA): TGTGCCAGCAGCCTCGCCGGGACAGGGTACTACAATGAGCAGTTCTTC. Its translation: CASSLAGTGYYNEQFF. This rearrangement joins TRBV7-2 to TRBJ2-1; 9 nucleotides align to TRBD1. The germline V gene has CDR1 SGHTA and CDR2 FQGNSA. The CDR3 has 16 amino acids. V shed 5 bases, J shed 3 bases, and the junction held 8 bases outside the gene matches.

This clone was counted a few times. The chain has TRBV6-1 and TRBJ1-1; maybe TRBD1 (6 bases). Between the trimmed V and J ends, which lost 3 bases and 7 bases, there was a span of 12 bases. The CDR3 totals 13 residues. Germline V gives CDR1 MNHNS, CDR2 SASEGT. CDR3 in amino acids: CASSESGQIEAFF. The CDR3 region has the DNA TGTGCCAGCAGTGAGTCGGGACAAATTGAAGCTTTCTTT.

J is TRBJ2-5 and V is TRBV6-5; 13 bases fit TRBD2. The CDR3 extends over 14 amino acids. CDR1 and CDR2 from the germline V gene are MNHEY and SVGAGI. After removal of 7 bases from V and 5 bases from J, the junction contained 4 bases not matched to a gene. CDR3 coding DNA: TGTGCCAGCAAACTAGCGGGGGGGCGGGAGACCCAGTACTTC. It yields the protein CASKLAGGRETQYF.

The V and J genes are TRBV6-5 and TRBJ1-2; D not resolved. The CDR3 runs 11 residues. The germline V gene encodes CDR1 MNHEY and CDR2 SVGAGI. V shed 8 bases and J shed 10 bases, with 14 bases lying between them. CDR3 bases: TGTGCCAGCGAGGACGGAGGAACCTACACCTTC. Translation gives CASEDGGTYTF.

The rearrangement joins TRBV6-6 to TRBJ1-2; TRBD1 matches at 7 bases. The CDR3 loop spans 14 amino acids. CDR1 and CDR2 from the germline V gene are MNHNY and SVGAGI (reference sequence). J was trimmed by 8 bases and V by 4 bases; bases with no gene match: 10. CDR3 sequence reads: CASSLDRPKGGYTF. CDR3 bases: TGTGCCAGCAGTTTGGACAGGCCTAAGGGCGGCTACACCTTC.

In DNA form, the CDR3 reads TGTGCCAGCAGTGAAACATTAACCTATGGCTACACCTTC. This codes for CASSETLTYGYTF. The chain is built from TRBV6-1 and TRBJ1-2; D is unclear. This CDR3 contains 13 residues. The V end lost 2 bases, the J end lost 4 bases, and 8 bases lay between the germline ends. Germline assignment: CDR1 MNHNS and CDR2 SASEGT.

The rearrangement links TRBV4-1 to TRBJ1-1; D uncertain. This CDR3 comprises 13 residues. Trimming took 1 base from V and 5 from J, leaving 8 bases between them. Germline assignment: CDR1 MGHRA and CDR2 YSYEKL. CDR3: CASSQVRETEAFF. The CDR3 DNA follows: TGCGCCAGCAGCCAAGTACGGGAGACTGAAGCTTTCTTT.

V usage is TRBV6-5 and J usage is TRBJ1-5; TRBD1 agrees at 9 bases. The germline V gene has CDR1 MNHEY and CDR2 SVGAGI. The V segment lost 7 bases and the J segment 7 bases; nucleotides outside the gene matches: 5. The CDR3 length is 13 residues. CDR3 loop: CASIEGQGQPQHF. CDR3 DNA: TGTGCCAGCATAGAGGGACAGGGCCAGCCCCAGCATTTT.

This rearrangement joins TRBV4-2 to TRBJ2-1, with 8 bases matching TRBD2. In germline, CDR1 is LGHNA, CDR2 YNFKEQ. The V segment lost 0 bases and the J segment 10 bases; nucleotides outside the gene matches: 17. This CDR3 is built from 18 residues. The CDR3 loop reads CASSQDLRGGGRLGEQFF. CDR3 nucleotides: TGTGCCAGCAGCCAAGACCTTAGGGGCGGGGGGCGCCTGGGGGAGCAGTTCTTC.